This entry concerns a single T cell receptor (beta chain). The data were obtained in a study of shared clonotypes between healthy human individuals. Naive CD8 cells, CD45RO-negative and positively selected for CCR7, excluded terminally differentiated effector memory CD45RA+ cells. The CDR3 is 16 amino acids. Germline CDR1 SNHLY, CDR2 FYNNEI. Trimming shortened V by 5 bases and J by 3 bases, and 20 bases separated the two germline ends. Generated by immunoSEQ multiplex PCR, the TCRdb table keeps only in-frame clones and is missing some. The repertoire holds about 1,800,000 clones, with about 95% as singletons.

This receptor was identified in a man between 18 and 35 years old in good health. The sample was naive CD8+ T cells sorted from blood. The chain links TRBV2 to TRBJ2-7; D may be TRBD1 (6 bases). The CDR3 DNA is TGTGCCAGCAGTAACTCCCTGGGACATGGGAGCTACGAGCAGTACTTC. Translating gives CASSNSLGHGSYEQYF.